Sequencing of this T cell receptor beta chain was carried out in a study of T-cell memory formation after mild COVID-19. Study background: Clusters of TCRs were largely donor specific.

The germline V gene has CDR1 MNHEY and CDR2 SMNVEV (reference sequence). CDR3 length: 17 amino acids. J lost 0 bases, V lost 5 bases, and 11 bases had no gene match. Overall study results and limits: Mostly located in CM and EM were contracting CD4+ clones, with contracting CD8+ clones located in EMRA.

As concerns this clonotype: Its antigen is unknown.

The TCR alpha and TCR beta cDNA libraries, bearing sample barcodes and UMIs, were generated by 5'RACE using constant-segment primers. TCRdb re-derived calls from the 5' RACE reads in MiXCR, one entry per CDR3 protein. The profile shows around 320,000 distinct CDR3 sequences, approximately 19% of them singletons. The sequence was obtained from a man aged 18 to 29 who had mild COVID-19 (a few samples of this study predate the infection). Cell type and time point are not known. Sequenced input: PBMCs or a T cell subset sorted from them (not recorded which). The V gene is TRBV27, the J gene TRBJ1-2, with 8 bases aligning to TRBD1. This CDR3 is CASSGSRQGSSNYGYTF. CDR3 coding DNA: TGTGCCAGCAGTGGTTCGCGACAGGGGAGTTCTAACTATGGCTACACCTTC.